The 15 T cell receptor beta chains presented below share a single source sample, sequenced in a study of tumor and adjacent non-tumor tissue in lung cancer. RNA was extracted from bulk tissue without any cell sorting. Distant lung tissue was collected more than 3 cm away from the tumor edge. A modified ARM-PCR protocol with three rounds of nested PCR amplified TCRbeta. TCRdb redid the calling of the multiplex PCR reads with MiXCR, one entry per CDR3 protein. The sample consists of 44,000 or so distinct CDR3 sequences, roughly 60% of them appearing once. The sequenced sample consisted of distant non-tumor lung tissue. The receptors were sampled from a woman aged 40 to 50 with non-small cell lung cancer.

Worth noting for this clonotype: Mismatch with germline at one junction end may stem from a read error. The rearrangement links TRBV11-3 to TRBJ2-1, with 7 positions matching TRBD2. Germline V gives CDR1 SGHNT, CDR2 YENEEA. The CDR3 consists of 17 residues. In nucleotides, the CDR3 is TGTGCCAGCGGCTTAACCCGGACTAGTGGGGGTTACAATGAGCAGTGCTTC. Its protein is CASGLTRTSGGYNEQCF.

On this clonotype: Germline and junction disagree at one end, which may indicate a read error. J is TRBJ2-5 and V is TRBV12-3 or TRBV12-4; D perhaps matches TRBD1 (6 bases). The CDR3 extends over 12 amino acids. CDR3 amino acids: CASSLSRDTQYF. The CDR3 nucleotides are TGTGCCAGCAGCTTATCTAGGGACACCCAGTACTTT.

This clonotype has at least ten counts. This chain links TRBV11-2 with TRBJ2-5, with a possible D match to TRBD1 (5 bases). The V end lost 5 bases, the J end lost 5 bases, and 18 bases lay between the germline ends. Germline loops: CDR1 SGHAT, CDR2 FQNNGV. CDR3 length: 15 residues. DNA for the CDR3: TGTGCCAGCAGCCACCCTCAGGGAATCAGGGAGACCCAGTACTTC. It codes for CASSHPQGIRETQYF.

The gene calls are TRBV19 and TRBJ1-5; D is unclear. CDR1 is LNHDA, CDR2 SQIVND, per germline (reference sequence). The CDR3 covers 14 residues. The CDR3 loop reads CTTNFDTSNQPQHF. The CDR3 region has the DNA TGTACCACTAATTTTGACACGAGCAATCAGCCCCAGCATTTT. The full variable domain, in which reference TRBV19 and TRBJ1-5 provide the parts outside the CDR3, is DGGITQSPKYLFRKEGQNVTLSCEQNLNHDAMYWYRQDPGQGLRLIYYSQIVNDFQKGDIAEGYSVSREKKESFPLTVTSAQKNPTAFYLCTTNFDTSNQPQHFGDGTRLSIL.

As concerns this clonotype: A read error may account for a junction end that differs from germline. The V call is TRBV6-5, the J call TRBJ1-1, with 8 bases aligning to TRBD1. Per germline, CDR1 MNHEY and CDR2 SVGAGI. The CDR3 spans 14 residues. CDR3 in amino acids: CASSSLGQDTEAFF. CDR3 coding DNA: TGTGCCAGCAGCAGTCTGGGACAGGACACCGAAGCTTTCTTT.

This clonotype has a count of ten or more. V usage is TRBV29-1 and J usage is TRBJ2-1; D not resolved. CDR1 and CDR2 (germline): SQVTM, ANQGSEA. V shed 7 bases and J shed 4 bases, with 8 bases lying between them. The CDR3 spans 11 residues. This CDR3 reads CSAFTYNEQFF. In nucleotides, the CDR3 is TGCAGCGCGTTCACTTACAATGAGCAGTTCTTC.

This clonotype was seen only a few times. Sequence at one end of the junction differs from germline and may be a read error. This sequence joins TRBV6-1 and TRBJ2-1, with 14 nucleotides matching TRBD2. The V gene's germline CDR1 is MNHNS and CDR2 SASEGT. The CDR3 consists of 19 residues. In DNA, the CDR3 is TGTGTCAGCAGTAAATGGACTAGCGGGAGGTTGGGCTCCTATAATGAGCAGTTCTTC. Translation gives CVSSKWTSGRLGSYNEQFF.

Concerning this clonotype itself: One end of the junction does not line up with germline, which may come from a read error. The rearrangement uses TRBV20-1 and TRBJ1-4, with 7 nucleotides matching TRBD1. The germline V gene has CDR1 DFQATT and CDR2 SNEGSKA (reference sequence). The CDR3 sequence is 14 residues long. Written as DNA, the CDR3 is TGCAGTACTAGACTCGGGACAGAGCTTGGAAAACTGTTTTTT. Protein sequence: CSTRLGTELGKLFF.

About this clonotype: An end of the junction does not agree with germline; a read error may underlie this. The CDR3 region is CASRPKRGGINNEHFF. The CDR3, as DNA: TGTGCCAGCCGGCCTAAGAGGGGGGGTATAAACAATGAGCACTTCTTC. The chain has TRBV11-3 and TRBJ2-1; D might be TRBD2 (7 bases). Germline CDR1 reads SGHNT; CDR2 reads YENEEA. The CDR3 runs 16 residues.

In this sample, this clonotype turned up a few times. This chain uses TRBV20-1 with TRBJ2-7; 9 bases are a match to TRBD1. The germline CDR1 and CDR2 sequences are DFQATT and SNEGSKA (reference sequence). The CDR3 extends over 13 amino acids. Trimming at V came to 5 bases and at J to 2 bases, leaving 4 bases not matched to a gene. The CDR3 sequence is CSAHGTGTYEQYF. The CDR3 DNA is TGCAGTGCTCACGGGACAGGGACCTACGAGCAGTACTTC.

A note on this clonotype: Its ends do not fully match the called genes, so a read error is possible. V gene TRBV11-3 combines with J gene TRBJ2-7, with no clear D. Germline V gene sequence: CDR1 SGHNT, CDR2 YENEEA. The CDR3 has 14 amino acids. The CDR3 sequence is CASGYLGWSYKQYF. CDR3 bases: TGTGCCAGCGGCTACCTAGGGTGGTCCTACAAGCAGTACTTC.

This clonotype was seen a single time. A read error may produce the germline difference seen at one junction end. V is TRBV6-1 and J is TRBJ2-1; the match to TRBD2 covers 10 bases. CDR3 size: 15 residues. CDR1 MNHNS and CDR2 SASEGT come from the germline V gene. The CDR3 loop is CASRPLAGFTEEQFF. CDR3 coding DNA: TGTGCTAGCAGGCCACTAGCGGGGTTTACGGAAGAGCAGTTCTTC.

Concerning this clonotype itself: Compared with germline, one end of the junction differs, possibly owing to a read error. The chain joins TRBV11-3 to TRBJ2-1; a weak D match, TRBD2 (7 bases). CDR3 length: 16 amino acids. Germline lookup yields CDR1 SGHNT and CDR2 YENEEA. This CDR3 is CGSPPKRGGINNEQFF. The CDR3 DNA reads TGTGGCAGCCCTCCTAAGAGGGGGGGTATAAACAATGAGCAGTTCTTC.

This clonotype was counted many times. The V and J genes are TRBV6-1 and TRBJ2-1; D gene unclear. Germline values: CDR1 MNHNS, CDR2 SASEGT. This CDR3 is 16 amino acids long. V was trimmed by 4 bases and J by 2 bases, leaving 15 bases between them. CDR3 in DNA: TGTGCCAGCAGTGGTGTTTCGGAGTACCCCTACAATGAGCAGTTCTTC. Protein: CASSGVSEYPYNEQFF.

Concerning this clonotype: A much more abundant neighbour one base away suggests this may be a read error. The V call is TRBV28, the J call TRBJ1-4; D uncertain. The germline CDR1 and CDR2 sequences are MDHEN and SYDVKM. CDR3 length equals 15 residues. The CDR3 bases are TGTGCCAGCAGTTTTATTTCCTCGGCTAATGAAAAAGTGTTTTTT. This encodes CASSFISSANEKVFF.